Each of the 15 T cell receptor beta chains below was sequenced from the same sample in a study of persistence of HIV-infected CD4 T cells. This was the immunoSEQ version 4 assay in survey mode. The method was immunoSEQ multiplex PCR; TCRdb's version includes in-frame clones alone and lacks a portion of them. The data contain around 40,000 clones, 80% to 90% of them singletons. Anti-CD3/anti-CD28 beads served as a nonspecific positive control stimulus. CD4+ T cells upregulating both CD40 ligand and CD69 were sorted as responding cells. Their antigens remain unidentified. Sequencing used CD4+ T cells sorted from PBMCs after roughly 18-hour stimulation, obtained from a patient who received antiretroviral therapy. Every receptor here comes from an adult man with HIV who was CMV-seropositive.

V and J are TRBV2 and TRBJ1-2, with TRBD1 identical over 9 bases. J was trimmed by 5 bases and V by 4 bases; bases with no gene match: 5. This CDR3 is built from 14 residues. Germline V CDR1 and CDR2: SNHLY, FYNNEI. CDR3 coding DNA: TGTGCCAGCAGTGGGTCCGGGACAGGGTATGGCTACACCTTC. It specifies CASSGSGTGYGYTF.

The chain combines TRBV28 with TRBJ1-2; D may be TRBD1 (5 bases). The V gene lost 5 bases and the J gene lost 2 bases, with 15 bases spanning the gap. The CDR3 length is 15 residues. The germline gives CDR1 MDHEN, CDR2 SYDVKM. The CDR3 here is CASSPPFGGNYGYTF. CDR3 DNA sequence: TGTGCCAGCAGTCCGCCTTTTGGGGGAAACTATGGCTACACCTTC.

This rearrangement joins TRBV19 to TRBJ2-3; D gene ambiguous. The CDR3 loop spans 14 amino acids. CDR1 and CDR2 from the germline V gene are LNHDA and SQIVND (reference sequence). Trimming took 6 bases from V and 5 from J, leaving 15 bases between them. Here the CDR3 reads CASSPSTPLDTQYF. In DNA, the CDR3 is TGTGCCAGTAGCCCTTCGACACCTTTAGATACGCAGTATTTT.

The rearrangement joins TRBV6-5 to TRBJ1-1; tentatively, D is TRBD1 (5 bases). Looked up from germline, CDR1 is MNHEY and CDR2 is SVGAGI. The CDR3 covers 14 residues. Between the trimmed V and J ends, which lost 6 bases and 6 bases, there was a span of 17 bases. The CDR3 coding sequence is TGTGCCAGCAGCATGGAGGGAGGGGCCGCTGAAGCTTTCTTT. Translating gives CASSMEGGAAEAFF.

The gene calls are TRBV23-1 and TRBJ1-2; no reliable D call. TRBV23-1 is filed as an ORF, its function uncertain. Trimming pared 7 bases from V and 4 bases from J, leaving 10 bases between. The CDR3 length is 12 residues. CDR3: CASTSGCYGYTF. The CDR3 bases are TGCGCCAGCACATCCGGGTGCTATGGCTACACCTTC.

The rearrangement joins TRBV3-1 (or the pseudogene TRBV3-2) to TRBJ2-1, with D perhaps TRBD1 (5 bases). Trimming took 7 bases from V and 4 from J, leaving 14 bases between them. Germline-derived CDR1 and CDR2 are LGHDT and YNNKEL (reference sequence). The CDR3 spans 14 residues. The CDR3 region is CASTDSSRYNEQFF. CDR3 nucleotide sequence: TGTGCCAGCACCGACAGCTCAAGGTACAATGAGCAGTTCTTC.

The chain couples TRBV4-1 to TRBJ1-2; 7 bases map to TRBD1. V was pared by 1 base and J by 4 bases, with 24 bases of the junction left unmatched. There are 21 residues in the CDR3. CDR1 and CDR2 (germline): MGHRA, YSYEKL. The CDR3 nucleotides read TGCGCCAGCAGCCAAGTTATTCCCCTGGGACAGAGGTCTCATCATCGCTATGGCTACACCTTC. It is translated as CASSQVIPLGQRSHHRYGYTF.

The V and J genes are TRBV20-1 and TRBJ1-2; no reliable D call. The length of the CDR3 is 10 residues. Germline V CDR1 and CDR2: DFQATT, SNEGSKA (reference sequence). V was trimmed by 3 bases and J by 6 bases, leaving 5 bases between them. The CDR3 spells CSASTDGYTF. The CDR3, as DNA: TGCAGTGCTAGCACAGATGGCTACACCTTC.

V is TRBV5-4 and J is TRBJ2-5; D gene ambiguous. The CDR3 runs 14 residues. Germline V gene sequence: CDR1 SGHNT, CDR2 YYREEE (reference sequence). Trimming cost V 5 bases and J 1 base, with 12 bases left between them. This chain's CDR3 is CASSRGPIQETQYF. DNA of the CDR3: TGTGCCAGCAGTCGAGGACCCATCCAAGAGACCCAGTACTTC.

Concerning this clone: Other DNA sequences in this specimen translate into the identical CDR3. The chain recombines TRBV24-1 with TRBJ2-3; TRBD2 aligns across 11 bases. Germline V lookup: CDR1 KGHDR, CDR2 SFDVKD. CDR3 size: 16 residues. With 4 bases clipped from V and 6 bases from J, the junction kept 8 bases outside the gene matches. The CDR3 coding sequence is TGTGCCACCAGTGACCCTCGACTAGCGGGGTCCGATACGCAGTATTTT. It translates to CATSDPRLAGSDTQYF.

This rearrangement joins TRBV6-5 to TRBJ1-1; D not certain. This CDR3 has 14 amino acids. The V end lost 5 bases, the J end lost 7 bases, and 17 bases lay between the germline ends. Germline V gives CDR1 MNHEY, CDR2 SVGAGI. The DNA for the CDR3 is TGTGCCAGCAGTCGCGACGGCCGTGTATATGAAGCTTTCTTT. Encoded protein: CASSRDGRVYEAFF.

The J gene is TRBJ1-1, the V gene TRBV7-9; D ambiguous. Between the trimmed V and J ends, which lost 3 bases and 2 bases, there was a span of 7 bases. The CDR3 is made up of 13 amino acids. The germline V gene encodes CDR1 SEHNR and CDR2 FQNEAQ (reference sequence). The DNA of the CDR3 is TGTGCCAGCAGCTTGACGGCAAACACTGAAGCTTTCTTT. This codes for CASSLTANTEAFF.

For the CDR3, the DNA is TGTGCCACCGGAGAACCGACAGGGAGGGCTGGAAACACCATATATTTT. Amino acids: CATGEPTGRAGNTIYF. The chain combines TRBV6-6 with TRBJ1-3, with 7 bases matching TRBD1. This CDR3 is 16 amino acids long. CDR1 and CDR2 (germline): MNHNY, SVGAGI (reference sequence). V shed 10 bases and J 2 bases; nucleotides not matched to a gene: 14.

This clone was seen just once. V usage is TRBV9 and J usage is TRBJ1-6; no definite D call. Per germline, CDR1 SGDLS and CDR2 YYNGEE. This CDR3 is built from 15 residues. The ends were cut back, 3 bases at V and 6 bases at J, with 13 bases in the middle. The CDR3 nucleotides are TGTGCCAGCAGCGACGGCCTAACGAGTAATTCACCCCTCCACTTT. This encodes CASSDGLTSNSPLHF. Full variable domain (remainder filled in from reference TRBV9 and TRBJ1-6): DSGVTQTPKHLITATGQRVTLRCSPRSGDLSVYWYQQSLDQGLQFLIQYYNGEERAKGNILERFSAQQFPDLHSELNLSSLELGDSALYFCASSDGLTSNSPLHFGNGTRLTVT.

The rearrangement uses TRBV6-2 or TRBV6-3 and TRBJ2-3; 12 nucleotides line up with TRBD2. V was clipped by 3 bases and J by 2 bases; unmatched bases: 6. CDR1 MNHEY and CDR2 SVGEGT come from the germline V gene. This CDR3 contains 17 residues. The CDR3 DNA reads as TGTGCCAGCAGTTATGGAGCTAGCGGGGGGGCCACAGATACGCAGTATTTT. It specifies CASSYGASGGATDTQYF.